The present T cell receptor beta chain was sequenced within a study of graft-versus-host responses after intestinal transplantation. Overall study results and limits: GvH clones were found in recipient marrow; some appeared first in ileum or blood.

Concerning this clone itself: The target antigen is unknown.

The trim removed 2 bases at V and 5 bases at J, leaving 5 bases unmatched. Germline V CDR1 and CDR2: MDHEN, SYDVKM. CDR3 length: 14 amino acids. Only in-frame clones appear in the TCRdb table, and some are missing; sequencing was by immunoSEQ multiplex PCR. The sample includes 90,000 to 150,000 clones, 85% to 95% of them seen just once. The specimen comprised unstimulated CD8+ T cells sorted from spleen or lymph node cells, sampled before intestinal transplant. The rearrangement links TRBV28 to TRBJ2-7; TRBD1 agrees at 8 bases. The receptor was isolated from a human donor who received an intestinal transplant. The CDR3 bases are TGTGCCAGCAGTTTACAGGGGGCCGGGGACGAGCAGTACTTC. Translated: CASSLQGAGDEQYF.